Below are 20 T cell receptor beta chains sequenced from a single sample in a study of cytomegalovirus exposure and HLA in healthy donors. It was with 60 Vbeta and 13 Jbeta primers that the PCR ran. TCRdb's table, derived via immunoSEQ multiplex PCR, lists solely in-frame clones and lacks some. The sample consists of 130,000 to 150,000 clones, approximately 68% of them appearing once. Sequencing used PBMCs. The receptor set was obtained from a man between 60 and 75 years old in good health and CMV-seronegative.

The chain uses TRBV27 and TRBJ1-4, with D perhaps TRBD1 (5 bases). Germline CDR1 is MNHEY and CDR2 is SMNVEV (reference sequence). Trimming shortened V by 2 bases and J by 8 bases, and 21 bases separated the two germline ends. This CDR3 comprises 17 residues. The CDR3 region is CASSLRGRLGGFEKLFF. CDR3 nucleotides: TGTGCCAGCAGTTTACGGGGCCGGTTGGGAGGGTTCGAAAAACTGTTTTTT. Full variable domain (missing parts from reference TRBV27 and TRBJ1-4): EAQVTQNPRYLITVTGKKLTVTCSQNMNHEYMSWYRQDPGLGLRQIYYSMNVEVTDKGDVPEGYKVSRKEKRNFPLILESPSPNQTSLYFCASSLRGRLGGFEKLFFGSGTQLSVL.

There are a few counts of this clone. This chain connects TRBV7-2 to TRBJ1-2; 7 bases line up with TRBD1. Germline V gene sequence: CDR1 SGHTA, CDR2 FQGNSA. Trimming cost V 1 base and J 11 bases; bases outside gene matches: 13. This CDR3 has 15 amino acids. The CDR3 sequence is CASSLGRDRPGGYTF. The CDR3 nucleotides read TGTGCCAGCAGCTTAGGCAGGGACCGGCCAGGGGGTTACACCTTC.

The V and J genes are TRBV7-3 and TRBJ2-1; D is unclear. Deletions cut 2 bases from V and 6 bases from J, with 11 bases between. There are 14 residues in the CDR3. The germline gives CDR1 SGHTA, CDR2 FQGTGA. In DNA, the CDR3 is TGTGCCAGCAGCTTAGATTTTACGAGCAATGAGCAGTTCTTC. Translating it yields CASSLDFTSNEQFF.

The chain recombines TRBV19 with TRBJ1-5; 7 bases fit TRBD1. With V trimmed by 6 bases and J by 1 base, 6 bases remained unmatched. Per the germline V gene, CDR1 is LNHDA and CDR2 is SQIVND (reference sequence). The CDR3 spans 15 residues. The CDR3 DNA reads as TGTGCCAGTAGGGAGGACAGGACAAGCAATCAGCCCCAGCATTTT. Protein product: CASREDRTSNQPQHF.

The chain couples TRBV28 to TRBJ2-7; TRBD1 matches 12 bases. Germline V CDR1 and CDR2: MDHEN, SYDVKM. The CDR3 length is 13 residues. V dropped 10 bases and J dropped 2; count of bases not matched to a gene: 3. The CDR3 spells CAIRDRGPYEQYF. The CDR3 region has the DNA TGTGCCATCCGGGACAGGGGGCCCTACGAGCAGTACTTC.

V and J are TRBV7-3 and TRBJ2-1; 9 positions agree with TRBD2. J was trimmed by 2 bases and V by 2 bases; bases with no gene match: 1. CDR3 size: 15 residues. CDR1 SGHTA and CDR2 FQGTGA come from the germline V gene. CDR3 nucleotide sequence: TGTGCCAGCAGCTTAGCGGGAGGGCCCTACAATGAGCAGTTCTTC. It yields the protein CASSLAGGPYNEQFF. Using reference TRBV7-3 and TRBJ2-1 for the parts outside the CDR3, the full variable domain is GAGVSQTPSNKVTEKGKYVELRCDPISGHTALYWYRQSLGQGPEFLIYFQGTGAADDSGLPNDRFFAVRPEGSVSTLKIQRTERGDSAVYLCASSLAGGPYNEQFFGPGTRLTVL.

The chain carries TRBV5-1 and TRBJ1-2; tentatively, D is TRBD1 (6 bases). There are 14 residues in the CDR3. Germline V CDR1 and CDR2: SGHRS, YFSETQ. V gave up 3 bases and J gave up 0 bases, with 9 bases separating them. CDR3 coding DNA: TGCGCCAGCAGCTCGACAGGCGCTAACTATGGCTACACCTTC. Its translation is CASSSTGANYGYTF.

The rearrangement joins TRBV5-6 to TRBJ1-3; D remains unclear. The length of the CDR3 is 12 residues. Per germline, CDR1 SGHDT and CDR2 YYEEEE. The germline V and J ends were trimmed by 3 bases and 3 bases, with 4 bases remaining between them. The chain's CDR3 is CASSSYGNTIYF. CDR3 nucleotides: TGTGCCAGCAGCTCGTATGGAAACACCATATATTTT.

V gene TRBV9 combines with J gene TRBJ1-2; D remains unclear. Germline assignment: CDR1 SGDLS and CDR2 YYNGEE. Trimming stripped 3 bases from V and 4 bases from J, with 10 bases between. The CDR3 is made up of 13 amino acids. In DNA form, the CDR3 reads TGTGCCAGCAGCGGACAACTCAGCTATGGCTACACCTTC. Amino acids: CASSGQLSYGYTF. Variable domain in full (rest from reference TRBV9 and TRBJ1-2): DSGVTQTPKHLITATGQRVTLRCSPRSGDLSVYWYQQSLDQGLQFLIQYYNGEERAKGNILERFSAQQFPDLHSELNLSSLELGDSALYFCASSGQLSYGYTFGSGTRLTVV.

The chain employs TRBV7-9 and TRBJ1-2; 10 bases are shared with TRBD1. Germline V CDR1 and CDR2: SEHNR, FQNEAQ (reference sequence). V was clipped by 1 base and J by 5 bases; unmatched bases: 7. This CDR3 has 16 amino acids. The CDR3 loop reads CASSLEGGQGLYGYTF. The CDR3 bases are TGTGCCAGCAGCTTAGAAGGGGGACAGGGGCTTTATGGCTACACCTTC.

The chain uses TRBV20-1 and TRBJ1-2; no definite D call. V was pared by 3 bases and J by 8 bases, with 10 bases between. Germline-derived CDR1 and CDR2 are DFQATT and SNEGSKA (reference sequence). The CDR3 extends over 11 amino acids. For the CDR3, the DNA is TGCAGTGCTAGCTTGCAGGAAGGCTACACCTTC. Translation: CSASLQEGYTF.

This clone was recorded a few times. The chain uses TRBV7-9 and TRBJ1-2; D gene uncertain. CDR1 and CDR2 (germline): SEHNR, FQNEAQ (reference sequence). V was pared by 3 bases and J by 8 bases, with 13 bases between. The CDR3 is 13 amino acids. The CDR3 DNA follows: TGTGCCAGCAGCTTCACGTGGGCAGAAGGCTACACCTTC. This translates into CASSFTWAEGYTF.

The V and J genes are TRBV7-2 and TRBJ1-1, with D possibly TRBD1 on 6 matching bases. CDR1 and CDR2 from the germline V gene are SGHTA and FQGNSA. The CDR3 runs to 15 residues. Trimming left V 5 bases short and J 6 bases short, with 19 bases between. The CDR3 nucleotides read TGTGCCAGCAGCCCCTTGGACAGAGGGATGGCTGAAGCTTTCTTT. Its translation is CASSPLDRGMAEAFF.

This sequence joins TRBV7-9 and TRBJ2-5, with TRBD1 matching over 9 bases. Germline assignment: CDR1 SEHNR and CDR2 FQNEAQ (reference sequence). V dropped 5 bases and J dropped 5; count of bases not matched to a gene: 12. The CDR3 is 16 residues long. CDR3 sequence reads: CASSPSTGGAGETQYF. As DNA, the CDR3 is TGTGCCAGCAGCCCCTCTACAGGGGGCGCAGGGGAGACCCAGTACTTC.

The chain joins TRBV21-1 to TRBJ1-1; whether TRBD1, the table's D call, matches the DNA was not checked. TRBV21-1 is deemed a pseudogene. This CDR3 contains 14 residues. CDR3 residues: CASSLGTGNTEAFF. CDR3 coding DNA: TGTGCCAGCAGCCTCGGGACAGGGAACACTGAAGCTTTCTTT.

The chain employs TRBV7-2 and TRBJ1-3; 7 bases align to TRBD1. Germline CDR1 reads SGHTA; CDR2 reads FQGNSA. There are 17 residues in the CDR3. The V and J ends lost 5 bases and 0 bases, in that order; junction bases with no gene match: 10. The CDR3 protein is CASSPTRGVVSGNTIYF. The CDR3 bases are TGTGCCAGCAGCCCTACCAGGGGGGTAGTCTCTGGAAACACCATATATTTT.

Points on this clone: This CDR3 fails to terminate in the conserved phenylalanine or tryptophan, so it likely reflects a read error. The rearrangement links TRBV6-5 to TRBJ2-7; TRBD1 aligns across 9 bases. V trimming: 5 bases; J trimming: 5 bases; junction bases outside the gene matches: 4. Germline V gene lookup returns CDR1 MNHEY and CDR2 SVGAGI. The CDR3 length is 13 residues. CDR3: CASSRGQGHEQYL. DNA of the CDR3: TGTGCCAGCAGTAGGGGACAGGGCCACGAGCAGTACCTC.

The chain links TRBV7-9 to TRBJ2-1; the match to TRBD2 covers 10 bases. After removal of 6 bases from V and 4 bases from J, the junction contained 15 bases not matched to a gene. The V gene's germline CDR1 is SEHNR and CDR2 FQNEAQ (reference sequence). The CDR3 runs 18 residues. The CDR3 is CASRNLAGEGGNYNEQFF. The CDR3 DNA is TGTGCCAGCAGGAACCTAGCGGGAGAGGGGGGAAATTACAATGAGCAGTTCTTC.

V and J are TRBV9 and TRBJ2-7, with 10 bases identical to TRBD2. This CDR3 is 16 amino acids long. The trim removed 3 bases at V and 2 bases at J, leaving 8 bases unmatched. Germline CDR1 is SGDLS and CDR2 is YYNGEE. CDR3 amino acids: CASSGSPSGSPYEQYF. The CDR3 DNA reads as TGTGCCAGCAGCGGGTCCCCTAGCGGGAGCCCCTACGAGCAGTACTTC.

A few counts support this clone. This rearrangement joins TRBV27 to TRBJ2-2, with TRBD2 identical over 11 bases. Germline V lookup: CDR1 MNHEY, CDR2 SMNVEV (reference sequence). The ends lost 7 bases at V and 5 bases at J; junction bases unmatched: 6. The CDR3 contains 15 residues. CDR3 amino acids: CASKLAGGYTGELFF. CDR3 nucleotides: TGTGCCAGCAAGCTAGCGGGAGGTTATACCGGGGAGCTGTTTTTT.